This paragraph reports one T cell receptor (beta chain). Its matching antigen is unknown. A much larger clone sits a single nucleotide away, making a read error possible. The CDR3 covers 11 residues. Per germline, CDR1 SNHLY and CDR2 FYNNEI. Trimming removed 6 bases from V and 4 bases from J, with 6 bases in between. The sample comes from a study of identical twins. Study-wide points: Zero-insertion results could be subject to partial confounding by invariant MAIT and iNKT cells.

TCRdb reprocessed the 5' RACE reads via MiXCR and lists one record per CDR3 protein. Among approximately 670,000 distinct CDR3 sequences listed, 6.1% were seen once. This receptor was identified in a man aged 18 to 29 in good health. The sample taken for sequencing was naive T cells sorted from blood. This rearrangement joins TRBV2 to TRBJ1-1, with D maybe TRBD1 (5 bases). CDR3 in DNA: TGTGCCAGCAGGGGGGTCACTGAAGCTTTCTTT. Amino acids: CASRGVTEAFF. Full variable domain (outside the CDR3, taken from reference TRBV2 and TRBJ1-1): EPEVTQTPSHQVTQMGQEVILRCVPISNHLYFYWYRQILGQKVEFLVSFYNNEISEKSEIFDDQFSVERPDGSNFTLKIRSTKLEDSAMYFCASRGVTEAFFGQGTRLTVV.